The 3 T cell receptor beta chains presented below share a single source sample, sequenced in a study of shared clonotypes between healthy human individuals. This table comes from immunoSEQ multiplex PCR, and its TCRdb copy is limited to in-frame clones, with some not included. The sample lists around 1,900,000 clones; roughly 95% were seen once. Positive CCR7 selection of CD45RO-negative cells yielded the naive CD8 cells, and terminally differentiated effector memory CD45RA+ cells were excluded. The sequenced sample consisted of naive CD8+ T cells from PBMCs. These receptors all stem from a man aged 18 to 35 in good health. Some clones in this sample may be carry-over from other donors' samples.

The genes are TRBV7-9 and TRBJ2-3, with D possibly being TRBD2 (6 bases). Trimming stripped 5 bases from V and 10 bases from J, with 19 bases between. Per the germline V gene, CDR1 is SEHNR and CDR2 is FQNEAQ (reference sequence). This CDR3 has 14 amino acids. In DNA, the CDR3 is TGTGCCAGCAGCGCAGCCCAGGACCCGGGAGCGCAGTATTTT. This gives the protein CASSAAQDPGAQYF.

This clone was detected only once. The chain links TRBV6-1 to TRBJ2-1, with 7 nucleotides matching TRBD2. Germline V gene lookup returns CDR1 MNHNS and CDR2 SASEGT. The CDR3 length is 16 residues. J was trimmed by 4 bases and V by 2 bases; bases with no gene match: 8. CDR3 sequence (DNA): TGTGCCAGCAGTGAATTCGGGGCTAGCGGATACAATGAGCAGTTCTTC. As protein: CASSEFGASGYNEQFF.

On this clone itself: This same CDR3 is encoded by further DNA sequences in the sample. This chain connects TRBV7-9 to TRBJ2-7; perhaps TRBD1 as D (5 bases). The CDR3 sequence is 14 residues long. Trimming removed 1 base at V and 2 bases at J, with 9 bases between. Germline V lookup: CDR1 SEHNR, CDR2 FQNEAQ (reference sequence). The CDR3 region is CASSLVQGPYEQYF. CDR3 coding DNA: TGTGCCAGCAGCTTAGTCCAGGGTCCCTACGAGCAGTACTTC. The full variable domain, rest sourced from reference TRBV7-9 and TRBJ2-7, is DTGVSQNPRHKITKRGQNVTFRCDPISEHNRLYWYRQTLGQGPEFLTYFQNEAQLEKSRLLSDRFSAERPKGSFSTLEIQRTEQGDSAMYLCASSLVQGPYEQYFGPGTRLTVT.